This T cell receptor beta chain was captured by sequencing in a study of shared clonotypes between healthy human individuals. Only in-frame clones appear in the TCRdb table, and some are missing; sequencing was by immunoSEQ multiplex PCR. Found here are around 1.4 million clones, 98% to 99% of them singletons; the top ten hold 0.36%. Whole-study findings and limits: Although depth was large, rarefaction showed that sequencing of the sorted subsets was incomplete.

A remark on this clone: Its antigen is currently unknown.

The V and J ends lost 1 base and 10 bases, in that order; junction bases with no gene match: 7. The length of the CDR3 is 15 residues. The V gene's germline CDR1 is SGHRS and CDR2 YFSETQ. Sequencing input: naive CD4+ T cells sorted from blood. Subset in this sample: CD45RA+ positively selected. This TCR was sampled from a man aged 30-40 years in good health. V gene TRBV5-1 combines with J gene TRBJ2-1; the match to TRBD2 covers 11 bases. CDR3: CASSLTGLAEGEQFF. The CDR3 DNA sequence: TGCGCCAGCAGCTTGACGGGACTAGCGGAAGGAGAGCAGTTCTTC.